The source of this T cell receptor (beta chain) is a study of blood T cell repertoires in COVID-19. Per the study methods: Amplification from reference gene primers served as the basis for estimated nucleated cell counts. The data were produced by immunoSEQ multiplex PCR, yet TCRdb's version contains in-frame clones alone and is incomplete. The V and J calls and clone size come from that table; D and trimming were worked out from the DNA. The data contain 150,000 to 200,000 clones, approximately 94% of them seen just once; the ten biggest clones take up about 0.76%. Trimming removed 5 bases at V and 5 bases at J, with 10 bases between. Germline V gene data show CDR1 as GTSNPN and CDR2 as SVGIG (reference sequence). The CDR3 has 12 amino acids.

The sequenced sample was peripheral blood. The chain couples TRBV30 to TRBJ2-1, with D perhaps TRBD2 (6 bases). This clonotype originated in a man aged 25-45 years with COVID-19, enrolled during active disease. The CDR3 nucleotides are TGTGCCTGGGGAACTAGCCACAATGAGCAGTTCTTC. Translated: CAWGTSHNEQFF. Combining the CDR3 with reference TRBV30 and TRBJ2-1 gives the whole variable domain SQTIHQWPATLVQPVGSPLSLECTVEGTSNPNLYWYRQAAGRGLQLLFYSVGIGQISSEVPQNLSASRPQDRQFILSSKKLLLSDSGFYLCAWGTSHNEQFFGPGTRLTVL.